In this sample, the clone carrying this T cell receptor (beta chain) turned up a few times. Its antigen remains unknown. Combining a sample-barcoded 5' primer with a J-beta primer mix, a second PCR ran for about 7 to 12 cycles. TCRdb reprocessed the 5' RACE reads with MiXCR, giving one entry per CDR3 protein. The table shows fewer than 700,000 distinct CDR3 sequences, with 40% to 55% occurring only once. This specimen comes from a study of blood T cells in healthy people across ages. Study observations and caveats: Naive T cell percentage strongly correlated with TCR beta diversity. Unsorted PBMCs ruled out conclusive naive versus antigen-experienced comparison.

Each of the donors had around 9 milliliters of peripheral blood drawn into EDTA-treated Vacutainer tubes. Per individual sample, total RNA of at least 5.5 micrograms was extracted. The germline gives CDR1 SGHTA, CDR2 FQGNSA. V lost 5 bases, J lost 4 bases, and 5 bases stayed unmatched. The CDR3 has 14 residues. The chain carries TRBV7-2 and TRBJ1-1, with 9 bases aligning to TRBD1. The clonotype was recovered from a man older than 75 in good health. Material for sequencing was blood. This CDR3 is CASSLDRGTTEAFF. In nucleotides, the CDR3 is TGTGCCAGCAGCCTCGACAGGGGGACCACTGAAGCTTTCTTT.